These 17 T cell receptor beta chains originate from one sample sequenced in a study of beta chain features in type 1 diabetes. The study reverse transcribed the entire isolated RNA, so it sequenced expressed TCRB transcripts. Data came from immunoSEQ multiplex PCR; TCRdb stores just in-frame clones and leaves some out. The sample has around 300,000 clones; about 15% are singletons. The sample consisted of central memory CD4+ T cells from blood. These receptor sequences come from a man in his thirties or forties in good health.

This clone was seen only a few times. The chain employs TRBV9 and TRBJ1-2, with 8 bases aligning to TRBD1. CDR1 is SGDLS and CDR2 is YYNGEE in the germline V gene. V trimming: 5 bases; J trimming: 8 bases; junction bases outside the gene matches: 5. The CDR3 is 12 amino acids. The CDR3 spells CASSYTGGGYTF. CDR3 DNA sequence: TGTGCCAGCAGTTACACAGGGGGAGGCTACACCTTC.

This rearrangement joins TRBV18 to TRBJ1-5, with no clear D. Germline V gene sequence: CDR1 KGHSH, CDR2 LQKENI. The V gene lost 4 bases and the J gene lost 0 bases, with 13 bases spanning the gap. The CDR3 is 16 amino acids. The CDR3 loop is CASSLGGTDSNQPQHF. The CDR3 nucleotides read TGTGCCAGCTCACTTGGAGGAACAGATAGCAATCAGCCCCAGCATTTT.

This clone was seen a few times. This CDR3 is CASSLDRRGYTF. CDR3 bases: TGTGCCAGCAGTTTGGACCGTAGGGGCTACACCTTC. The chain joins TRBV6-5 to TRBJ1-2; D ambiguous. The CDR3 spans 12 residues. Looked up from germline, CDR1 is MNHEY and CDR2 is SVGAGI. Trimming shortened V by 4 bases and J by 8 bases, and 11 bases separated the two germline ends.

This clone was detected many times. This sequence joins TRBV5-1 and TRBJ1-1; TRBD1 might be the D (6 bases). There are 14 residues in the CDR3. Germline CDR1 and CDR2: SGHRS and YFSETQ. V gave up 5 bases and J gave up 4 bases, with 15 bases separating them. CDR3 sequence (DNA): TGCGCCAGCAGACTCCGGGACACCGCCACTGAAGCTTTCTTT. Amino acids: CASRLRDTATEAFF.

This sequence joins TRBV19 and TRBJ1-2, with 7 bases that match TRBD1. Germline CDR1 reads LNHDA; CDR2 reads SQIVND (reference sequence). After removal of 4 bases from V and 6 bases from J, the junction contained 11 bases not matched to a gene. This CDR3 has 15 amino acids. The CDR3 nucleotides read TGTGCCAGTAGTACCGCTCCCACAGGGGCTAATGGCTACACCTTC. Protein product: CASSTAPTGANGYTF.

J is TRBJ1-6 and V is TRBV2; D call uncertain. Trimming cost V 6 bases and J 5 bases, with 5 bases left between them. This CDR3 has 12 residues. Germline V gene data show CDR1 as SNHLY and CDR2 as FYNNEI. The CDR3 bases are TGTGCCAGCAGGAGTGATAATTCACCCCTCCACTTT. This codes for CASRSDNSPLHF. Full variable domain (missing parts from reference TRBV2 and TRBJ1-6): EPEVTQTPSHQVTQMGQEVILRCVPISNHLYFYWYRQILGQKVEFLVSFYNNEISEKSEIFDDQFSVERPDGSNFTLKIRSTKLEDSAMYFCASRSDNSPLHFGNGTRLTVT.

This clone was seen a few times. The chain is built from TRBV2 and TRBJ2-7, with 7 bases matching TRBD2. The germline CDR1 and CDR2 sequences are SNHLY and FYNNEI. Trimming took 4 bases from V and 4 from J; bases not matched to a gene: 10. The CDR3 consists of 15 residues. CDR3 protein: CASSVAAGRGYEQYF. The CDR3 DNA sequence: TGTGCCAGCAGTGTAGCAGCGGGAAGAGGGTACGAGCAGTACTTC.

The rearrangement links TRBV11-3 to TRBJ2-1, with a tentative D call TRBD1 (5 bases). The CDR3 sequence is 14 residues long. The V gene lost 5 bases and the J gene lost 8 bases, with 16 bases spanning the gap. Germline V gene sequence: CDR1 SGHNT, CDR2 YENEEA. The CDR3 loop reads CASSPRTPGYEQFF. Here the CDR3 DNA reads TGTGCCAGCAGCCCCCGGACACCTGGCTATGAGCAGTTCTTC.

The table lists this clone with a few counts. The chain has TRBV11-2 and TRBJ2-7; 14 nucleotides line up with TRBD2. The CDR3 sequence is 14 residues long. J was trimmed by 6 bases and V by 5 bases; bases with no gene match: 3. The V gene's germline CDR1 is SGHAT and CDR2 FQNNGV. The CDR3 region is CASSTGLAGGEQYV. The CDR3 DNA is TGTGCCAGCAGCACAGGACTAGCGGGAGGCGAGCAGTACGTC.

This clone turned up a few times. The chain carries TRBV7-6 and TRBJ2-1; tentative D call: TRBD2 (6 bases). The V end lost 4 bases, the J end lost 10 bases, and 11 bases lay between the germline ends. The CDR3 consists of 12 residues. Germline V gene lookup returns CDR1 SGHVS and CDR2 FNYEAQ. The CDR3, as DNA: TGTGCCAGCAGCTCACGGACTACGGAGCAGTTCTTC. It specifies CASSSRTTEQFF.

The J gene is TRBJ1-1, the V gene TRBV2; D ambiguous. The CDR3 length is 14 residues. Germline CDR1 reads SNHLY; CDR2 reads FYNNEI. Trimming left V 3 bases short and J 4 bases short, with 12 bases between. The CDR3 reads CASSESGMITEAFF. Here the CDR3 DNA reads TGTGCCAGCAGTGAGTCGGGGATGATCACTGAAGCTTTCTTT. Using reference TRBV2 and TRBJ1-1 for the parts outside the CDR3, the full variable domain is EPEVTQTPSHQVTQMGQEVILRCVPISNHLYFYWYRQILGQKVEFLVSFYNNEISEKSEIFDDQFSVERPDGSNFTLKIRSTKLEDSAMYFCASSESGMITEAFFGQGTRLTVV.

This clone was seen ten or more times. The rearrangement uses TRBV10-3 and TRBJ2-1; D uncertain. There are 15 residues in the CDR3. Germline values: CDR1 ENHRY, CDR2 SYGVKD. V was trimmed by 6 bases and J by 5 bases, leaving 17 bases between them. The CDR3 loop reads CAIRRSLESHNEQFF. The DNA for the CDR3 is TGTGCCATCAGGAGGTCTTTGGAGTCCCACAATGAGCAGTTCTTC.

The chain carries TRBV7-8 and TRBJ2-1, with D perhaps matching TRBD2 (5 bases). The V end was cut by 1 base, the J end by 12 bases, with 10 bases between. The germline gives CDR1 SGHVS, CDR2 FQNEAQ. There are 12 residues in the CDR3. This CDR3 reads CASSLVSGVQFF. The CDR3 DNA follows: TGTGCCAGCAGCTTAGTTTCCGGGGTGCAGTTCTTC.

The chain has TRBV30 and TRBJ1-1; perhaps TRBD1 as D (6 bases). Germline V CDR1 and CDR2: GTSNPN, SVGIG (reference sequence). This CDR3 contains 17 residues. Trimming took off 4 bases at V and 1 base at J, with 22 bases between the two ends. CDR3 sequence: CAWTPTGQRIRNTEAFF. As DNA, the CDR3 is TGTGCCTGGACCCCAACCGGACAGAGAATTAGGAACACTGAAGCTTTCTTT.

V and J are TRBV27 and TRBJ1-5; 7 bases map to TRBD1. The V gene end was trimmed by 3 bases and the J gene end by 9 bases; junction bases not matched to a gene: 2. The CDR3 runs 12 residues. The germline gives CDR1 MNHEY, CDR2 SMNVEV (reference sequence). CDR3 sequence reads: CASSFQGGPQHF. The CDR3 DNA is TGTGCCAGCAGTTTCCAGGGGGGGCCCCAGCATTTT.

To note about this clone: The same CDR3 also results from other DNA sequences found in this sample. The rearrangement uses TRBV5-1 and TRBJ2-7; 8 bases match TRBD1. The CDR3 consists of 15 residues. Germline V gene sequence: CDR1 SGHRS, CDR2 YFSETQ. V lost 4 bases to trimming and J lost 4 bases; unmatched junction nucleotides: 10. Written as DNA, the CDR3 is TGCGCCAGCAGCCTCCAGCAGGGGGCTGTGTACGAGCAGTACTTC. This sequence encodes CASSLQQGAVYEQYF. The whole variable domain, filled in from reference TRBV5-1 and TRBJ2-7, reads KAGVTQTPRYLIKTRGQQVTLSCSPISGHRSVSWYQQTPGQGLQFLFEYFSETQRNKGNFPGRFSGRQFSNSRSEMNVSTLELGDSALYLCASSLQQGAVYEQYFGPGTRLTVT.

This chain links TRBV18 with TRBJ2-7, with 7 bases fitting TRBD1. The J segment lost 5 bases and the V segment lost 3 bases, leaving 10 bases of the junction unmatched. CDR1 and CDR2 from the germline V gene are KGHSH and LQKENI. This CDR3 is 15 amino acids long. The CDR3 region is CASSPSTDRVHEQYV. The CDR3 DNA follows: TGTGCCAGCTCACCCTCAACCGACAGGGTGCACGAGCAGTACGTC.